This TCR beta chain was obtained from a study of blood T cell repertoires in COVID-19. Generated by immunoSEQ multiplex PCR, the TCRdb table keeps only in-frame clones and is missing some. The sample contains 270,000 or so clones, roughly four fifths of which appear only once. The germline V and J ends were trimmed by 2 bases and 5 bases, with 9 bases remaining between them. This CDR3 spans 14 amino acids. Germline loops: CDR1 KGHSH, CDR2 LQKENI. The rearrangement joins TRBV18 to TRBJ1-4; D remains unclear. The receptor comes from a man in his forties or fifties who had recovered from COVID-19. The specimen sequenced was PBMCs or T cells enriched from blood (not recorded which). The CDR3 DNA follows: TGTGCCAGCTCACCAAGCGGCCTAAATGAAAAACTGTTTTTT. Translating gives CASSPSGLNEKLFF.